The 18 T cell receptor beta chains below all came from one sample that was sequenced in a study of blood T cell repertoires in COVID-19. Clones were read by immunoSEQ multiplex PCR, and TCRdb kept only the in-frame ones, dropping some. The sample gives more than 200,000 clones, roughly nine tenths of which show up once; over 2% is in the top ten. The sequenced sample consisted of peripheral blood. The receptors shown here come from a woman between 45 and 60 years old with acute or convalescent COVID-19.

Here the CDR3 DNA reads TGTGCCAGCTCACGCCCCCAGAATGAGCAGTTCTTC. It encodes CASSRPQNEQFF. The V call is TRBV18, the J call TRBJ2-1; D unresolved. CDR1 is KGHSH and CDR2 is LQKENI in the germline V gene. V was cut by 4 bases and J by 7 bases, with 8 bases left in between. The CDR3 covers 12 residues. Supplemented by reference TRBV18 and TRBJ2-1, the full variable domain reads NAGVMQNPRHLVRRRGQEARLRCSPMKGHSHVYWYRQLPEEGLKFMVYLQKENIIDESGMPKERFSAEFPKEGPSILRIQQVVRGDSAAYFCASSRPQNEQFFGPGTRLTVL.

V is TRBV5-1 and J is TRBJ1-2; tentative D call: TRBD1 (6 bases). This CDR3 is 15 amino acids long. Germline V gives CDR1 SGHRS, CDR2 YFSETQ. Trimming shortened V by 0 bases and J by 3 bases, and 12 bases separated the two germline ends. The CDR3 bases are TGCGCCAGCAGCTTGGCCTCTGGGGGCGACTATGGCTACACCTTC. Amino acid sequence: CASSLASGGDYGYTF.

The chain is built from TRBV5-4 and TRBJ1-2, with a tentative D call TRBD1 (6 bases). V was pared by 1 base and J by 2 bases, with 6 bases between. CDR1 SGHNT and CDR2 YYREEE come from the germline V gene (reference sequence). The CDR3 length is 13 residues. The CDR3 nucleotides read TGTGCCAGCAGCTTGCAGGGGAACTATGGCTACACCTTC. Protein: CASSLQGNYGYTF.

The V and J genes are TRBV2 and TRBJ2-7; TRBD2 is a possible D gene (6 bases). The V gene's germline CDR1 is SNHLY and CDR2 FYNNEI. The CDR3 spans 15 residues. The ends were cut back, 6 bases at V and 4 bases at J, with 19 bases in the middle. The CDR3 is CASSDPGTSVYEQYF. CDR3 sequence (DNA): TGTGCCAGCAGCGATCCCGGGACTTCCGTGTACGAGCAGTACTTC.

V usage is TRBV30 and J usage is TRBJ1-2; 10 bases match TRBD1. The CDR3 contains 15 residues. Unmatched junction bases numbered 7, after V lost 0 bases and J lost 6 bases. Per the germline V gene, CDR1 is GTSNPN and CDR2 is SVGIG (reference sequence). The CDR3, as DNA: TGTGCCTGGAGTGTACAAGGGACAGGGGTTCATGGCTACACCTTC. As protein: CAWSVQGTGVHGYTF.

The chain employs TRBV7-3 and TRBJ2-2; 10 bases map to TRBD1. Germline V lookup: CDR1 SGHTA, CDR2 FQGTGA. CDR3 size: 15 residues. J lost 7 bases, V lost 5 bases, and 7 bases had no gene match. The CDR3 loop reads CASSPRQGAGGELFF. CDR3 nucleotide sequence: TGTGCCAGCAGCCCGAGACAGGGGGCGGGCGGGGAGCTGTTTTTT.

CDR3 amino acids: CASSLLGGSGNTIYF. The CDR3 DNA is TGTGCCAGCAGCTTATTGGGGGGGTCTGGAAACACCATATATTTT. This rearrangement joins TRBV11-3 to TRBJ1-3; TRBD1 is a possible D gene (5 bases). CDR1 and CDR2 (germline): SGHNT, YENEEA. The CDR3 has 15 residues. Trimming removed 2 bases from V and 1 base from J, with 9 bases in between.

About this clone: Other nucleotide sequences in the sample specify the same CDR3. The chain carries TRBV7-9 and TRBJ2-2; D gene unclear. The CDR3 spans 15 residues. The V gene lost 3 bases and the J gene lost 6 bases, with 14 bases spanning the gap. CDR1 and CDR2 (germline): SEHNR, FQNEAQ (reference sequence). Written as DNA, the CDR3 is TGTGCCAGCAGCTTGAATAACCCTCGCGCCGGGGAGCTGTTTTTT. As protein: CASSLNNPRAGELFF. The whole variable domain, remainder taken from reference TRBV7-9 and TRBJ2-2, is DTGVSQNPRHKITKRGQNVTFRCDPISEHNRLYWYRQTLGQGPEFLTYFQNEAQLEKSRLLSDRFSAERPKGSFSTLEIQRTEQGDSAMYLCASSLNNPRAGELFFGEGSRLTVL.

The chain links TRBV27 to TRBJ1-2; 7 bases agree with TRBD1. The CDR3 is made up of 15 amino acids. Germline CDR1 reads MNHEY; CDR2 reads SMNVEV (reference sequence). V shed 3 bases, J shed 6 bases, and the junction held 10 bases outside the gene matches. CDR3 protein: CASSFQTPGTDGYTF. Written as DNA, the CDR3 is TGTGCCAGCAGTTTCCAGACCCCCGGGACAGATGGCTACACCTTC.

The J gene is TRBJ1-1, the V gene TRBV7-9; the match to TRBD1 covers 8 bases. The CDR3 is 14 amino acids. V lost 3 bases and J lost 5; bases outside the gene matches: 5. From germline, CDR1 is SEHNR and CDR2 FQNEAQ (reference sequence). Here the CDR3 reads CASSFQDRETEAFF. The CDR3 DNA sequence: TGTGCCAGCAGCTTTCAGGACAGGGAGACTGAAGCTTTCTTT. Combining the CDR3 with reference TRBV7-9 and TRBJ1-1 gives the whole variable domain DTGVSQNPRHKITKRGQNVTFRCDPISEHNRLYWYRQTLGQGPEFLTYFQNEAQLEKSRLLSDRFSAERPKGSFSTLEIQRTEQGDSAMYLCASSFQDRETEAFFGQGTRLTVV.

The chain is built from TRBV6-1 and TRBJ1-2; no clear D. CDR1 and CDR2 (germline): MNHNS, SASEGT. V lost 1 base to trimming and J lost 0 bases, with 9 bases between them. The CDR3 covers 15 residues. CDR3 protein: CASSEGHQTNYGYTF. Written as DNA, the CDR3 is TGTGCCAGCAGTGAAGGGCACCAAACTAACTATGGCTACACCTTC.

The CDR3 reads CASSLEFYTGELFF. DNA of the CDR3: TGTGCCAGCAGCTTAGAGTTCTACACCGGGGAGCTGTTTTTT. The rearrangement links TRBV11-2 to TRBJ2-2; no clear D. The CDR3 spans 14 residues. The germline gives CDR1 SGHAT, CDR2 FQNNGV. Trimming removed 0 bases from V and 3 bases from J, with 5 bases in between.

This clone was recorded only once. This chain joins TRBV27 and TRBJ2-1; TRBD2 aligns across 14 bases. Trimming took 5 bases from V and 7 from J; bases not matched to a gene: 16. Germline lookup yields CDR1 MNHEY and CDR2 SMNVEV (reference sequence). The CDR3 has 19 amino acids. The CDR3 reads CASSIGTSGRGGVVNEQFF. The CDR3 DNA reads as TGTGCCAGCAGTATAGGGACTAGCGGGAGAGGAGGTGTAGTGAATGAGCAGTTCTTC.

The CDR3 DNA is TGTGCCAGCAGCGCCTCGACAGGGTACACTGAAGCTTTCTTT. The encoded protein is CASSASTGYTEAFF. The genes are TRBV11-2 and TRBJ1-1; 7 bases align to TRBD1. CDR1 and CDR2 from the germline V gene are SGHAT and FQNNGV. The CDR3 extends over 14 amino acids. V lost 5 bases and J lost 3; bases outside the gene matches: 6.

CDR3 sequence: CASSLSRVPTEAFF. For the CDR3, the DNA is TGTGCCAGCAGCCTGTCTCGGGTACCCACTGAAGCTTTCTTT. V is TRBV9 and J is TRBJ1-1, with D unclear. Germline CDR1 reads SGDLS; CDR2 reads YYNGEE. The CDR3 consists of 14 residues. V was cut by 4 bases and J by 4 bases, with 14 bases left in between.

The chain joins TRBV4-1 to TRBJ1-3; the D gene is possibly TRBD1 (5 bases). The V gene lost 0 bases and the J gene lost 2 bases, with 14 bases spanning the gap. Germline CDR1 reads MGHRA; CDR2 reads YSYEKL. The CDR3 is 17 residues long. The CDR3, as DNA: TGCGCCAGCAGCCAAGATCTTCAGGGATTAACTGGAAACACCATATATTTT. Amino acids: CASSQDLQGLTGNTIYF.

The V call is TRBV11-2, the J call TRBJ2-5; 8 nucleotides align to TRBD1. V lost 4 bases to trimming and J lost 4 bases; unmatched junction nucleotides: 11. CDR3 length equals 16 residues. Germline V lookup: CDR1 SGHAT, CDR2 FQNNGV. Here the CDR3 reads CASSYARRTGPETQYF. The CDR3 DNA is TGTGCCAGCAGCTACGCCCGGCGGACAGGGCCAGAGACCCAGTACTTC.

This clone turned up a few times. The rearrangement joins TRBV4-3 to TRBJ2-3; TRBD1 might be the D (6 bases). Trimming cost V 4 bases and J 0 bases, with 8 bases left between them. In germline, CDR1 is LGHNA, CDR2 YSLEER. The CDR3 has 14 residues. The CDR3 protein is CASSRDTSTDTQYF. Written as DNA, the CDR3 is TGCGCCAGCAGCCGGGACACAAGCACAGATACGCAGTATTTT.